A selection of T cell receptor beta chains follows, all from one sample in a study of CD8+CD57+ T cells in acquired aplastic anemia. A single record per CDR3 protein comes from TCRdb applying MiXCR to the reads. The sample contains about 58,000 distinct CDR3 sequences, around 50% of which appear only once. Sequencing was performed on sorted CD4+, CD8+, or CD8+CD57+ T cells (not recorded which) from PBMCs. These receptors were obtained from a human donor with aplastic anemia. Both conserved end residues are part of each CDR3. A D gene is named only where the DNA matches it firmly. Clone size is not always given. Where it is, it says once, few, many or a class for expanded clones.

abundance	d_gene	j_gene	v_gene	CDR3nt	CDR3aa
many	.	TRBJ1-2	TRBV7-9	TGTGCCAGCAGCTTAGGGGATTCTGTCCGGACTGGCTACACCTTC	CASSLGDSVRTGYTF
few	.	TRBJ1-6	TRBV7-8	TGTGCCAGCAGCCGTGGACGGGCCGATTCACCCCTCCACTTT	CASSRGRADSPLHF
.	.	TRBJ2-7	TRBV20-1	TGCAGTGCTGGAGAGATGAGGGAGCAGTACTTC	CSAGEMREQYF
medium-sized	.	TRBJ1-3	TRBV10-3	TGTGCCATCATTGATGGGGCGAACGGAAACACCATATATTTT	CAIIDGANGNTIYF
.	.	TRBJ1-2	TRBV11-2	TGTGCCAGCAGCTCGCGACCGGGGCGGCGGGGCTTCGATCACGGCTACACCTTC	CASSSRPGRRGFDHGYTF
.	.	TRBJ1-2	TRBV25-1	TGTGCCAGCAGTTTGGGGGGGGGCACCAACTTAGGGGGCTACACCTTC	CASSLGGGTNLGGYTF
.	.	TRBJ2-2	TRBV24-1	TGTGCCACCAGTTGGGAGGGACAGGAGAACACCGGGGAGCTGTTTTTT	CATSWEGQENTGELFF
.	.	TRBJ1-1	TRBV19	TGTGCCAGTAGTAACCTTTACACTGAAGCTTTCTTT	CASSNLYTEAFF
many	.	TRBJ1-2	TRBV14	TGTGCCAGCAGCCTCACGGGGGGATATGGCTACACCTTC	CASSLTGGYGYTF
.	.	TRBJ2-5	TRBV25-1	TGTGCCAGCAGCAAAACCCGCGGACGGTTACAAGAGACCCAGTACTTC	CASSKTRGRLQETQYF
.	.	TRBJ2-5	TRBV25-1	TGTGCCAGCAGTGGATGGGAGACAGAGACCCAGTACTTC	CASSGWETETQYF
medium-sized	.	TRBJ1-2	TRBV15	TGTGCCACCAGCAGAGTAATGGGGGAGCATGGCTACACCTTC	CATSRVMGEHGYTF
.	.	TRBJ2-7	TRBV10-3	TGTGCCATCAGTCAGGGGTCCTACGAGCAGTACTTC	CAISQGSYEQYF
.	.	TRBJ2-5	TRBV24-1	TGTGCCACCAGTCGGGGCTTCCAAGAGACCCAGTACTTC	CATSRGFQETQYF
.	TRBD2	TRBJ2-3	TRBV24-1	TGTGCCACCAGTGGGGGGGGTGGTACAGATACGCAGTATTTT	CATSGGGGTDTQYF
.	.	TRBJ2-7	TRBV5-1	TGCGCCAGCAGCTTGACGGTCAGGGCCCACGAGCAGTACTTC	CASSLTVRAHEQYF
.	TRBD1	TRBJ1-2	TRBV27	TGTGCCAGCAGTGGGACAGGGGCAGACTATGGCTACACCTTC	CASSGTGADYGYTF
many	.	TRBJ1-4	TRBV10-3	TGTGCCATCAGTGAGACAAGTACTGAAAAACTGTTTTTT	CAISETSTEKLFF
.	.	TRBJ1-1	TRBV12-3/TRBV12-4	TGTGCCAGCAGTTACAGCTCGAACACTGAAGCTTTCTTT	CASSYSSNTEAFF
.	.	TRBJ2-5	TRBV29-1	TGCAGCGTCGCCAAGCCAGGGGCCCTAAGAGAGACCCAGTACTTC	CSVAKPGALRETQYF
.	.	TRBJ2-3	TRBV9	TGTGCCAGCAGCGTAGGCGGGGAGGGGGGCCTAACAGATACGCAGTATTTT	CASSVGGEGGLTDTQYF
many	.	TRBJ2-5	TRBV7-9	TGTGCCAGCAGCTTAGGGGGACCCCAAGAGACCCAGTACTTC	CASSLGGPQETQYF
once	TRBD1	TRBJ1-2	TRBV19	TGTGCCAGTAGTTCTCACGGGACAGCGTATGGCTACACCTTC	CASSSHGTAYGYTF
.	.	TRBJ1-3	TRBV2	TGTGCCAGCCGATCCACGGACTCTGGAAACACCATATATTTT	CASRSTDSGNTIYF
.	.	TRBJ1-6	TRBV4-1	TGCGCCAGCAGCACCGGACCGCTCTCACCCCTCCACTTT	CASSTGPLSPLHF
many	.	TRBJ1-5	TRBV12-3/TRBV12-4	TGTGCCAGCACCCTTGGGGGTGATCAGCCCCAGCATTTT	CASTLGGDQPQHF
medium-sized	.	TRBJ2-7	TRBV20-1	TGCAGTGCCGGGGTAGACTACGAGCAGTACTTC	CSAGVDYEQYF
.	.	TRBJ2-1	TRBV15	TGTGCCACCAGCAGAGATCAGGGTTCCTACAATGAGCAGTTCTTC	CATSRDQGSYNEQFF
.	.	TRBJ2-7	TRBV7-2	TGTGCCAGCAGCCCACGGGACACCTACGAGCAGTACTTC	CASSPRDTYEQYF
many	TRBD1	TRBJ2-4	TRBV3-1	TGTGCCAGCAGCCAAGGAGGGACATACCAGGGGGACATTCAGTACTTC	CASSQGGTYQGDIQYF
.	.	TRBJ1-6	TRBV10-3	TGTGCCAGCAGTGTCGGCAGACCTAATTCACCCCTCCACTTT	CASSVGRPNSPLHF
.	.	TRBJ1-5	TRBV6-4	TGTGCCAGCGTGCCAGGCAATCAGCCCCAGCATTTT	CASVPGNQPQHF
.	.	TRBJ2-1	TRBV5-1	TGCGCCAGCAGCCCCGTCCATGCTGAGCAGTTCTTC	CASSPVHAEQFF
.	.	TRBJ2-3	TRBV15	TGTGCCAGCAGCCCAGGGGTCACAGATACGCAGTATTTT	CASSPGVTDTQYF
many	TRBD1	TRBJ1-5	TRBV30	TGTGCCTGGAGTTCGGCAGGGGGGAATCAGCCCCAGCATTTT	CAWSSAGGNQPQHF
.	.	TRBJ1-1	TRBV2	TGTGCCAGCAGTGAATTGGTTTCAGACACTGAAGCTTTCTTT	CASSELVSDTEAFF
many	.	TRBJ1-2	TRBV28	TGTGCCAGCATCAGCGAGGGTAACTATGGCTACACCTTC	CASISEGNYGYTF
once	.	TRBJ2-7	TRBV7-2	TGTCCCAGCGGCTCACCGACAGCTCTCTACGAGCAGTACTTC	CPSGSPTALYEQYF
many	TRBD1	TRBJ1-4	TRBV4-2	TGTGCCAGCAGCCAAGCCCGGGACAGCGGTAATGAAAAACTGTTTTTT	CASSQARDSGNEKLFF
once	.	TRBJ1-1	TRBV2	TGTGCCAGCAGTGAAAGGCAAGCTATGAACACTGAAGCTTTCTTT	CASSERQAMNTEAFF
medium-sized	.	TRBJ1-2	TRBV2	TGTGCCAGCAGTGAGGGGGTAGGAAACTATGGCTACACCTTC	CASSEGVGNYGYTF
.	.	TRBJ1-3	TRBV10-3	TGTGCCATCAGTGTGGACTCTGGAAACACCATATATTTT	CAISVDSGNTIYF
.	.	TRBJ2-7	TRBV15	TGTGCCACCAGCAGAGGGGCCCTTTACGAGCAGTACTTC	CATSRGALYEQYF
.	.	TRBJ2-2	TRBV24-1	TGTGCCACCAGTGACCCTAGACGTACCGGGGAGCTGTTTTTT	CATSDPRRTGELFF